This TCR beta chain stems from a study of cytomegalovirus exposure and HLA in healthy donors. Germline assignment: CDR1 SGHDT and CDR2 YYEEEE. The CDR3 is 16 amino acids. V lost 4 bases to trimming and J lost 5 bases, with 22 bases between them. Both 60 Vbeta primers and 13 Jbeta primers went into the PCR. Produced via immunoSEQ multiplex PCR; TCRdb's table is partial and in-frame only. The data hold 150,000 to 200,000 clones, with about three quarters observed a single time. The sequenced sample was PBMCs. The chain is built from TRBV5-6 and TRBJ2-7, with TRBD2 as a possible D gene (6 bases). The TCR comes from a woman in her thirties or forties in good health and CMV-seronegative. CDR3 sequence (DNA): TGTGCCAGCAGCCCCTCTCCGGGCGGGACCACGGACGAGCAGTACTTC. Amino acid sequence: CASSPSPGGTTDEQYF.